This is a list of T cell receptor beta chains from one sample in a study of OX40 agonist ivuxolimab in advanced cancers. Libraries were prepared by immunoSEQ multiplex PCR; TCRdb keeps only in-frame clonotypes and omits some of them. The table lists under 150,000 clones, 90% of them singletons. Here the sequenced sample was CD4+ or CD8+ T cells sorted from blood, taken in a trial of the OX40 agonist ivuxolimab. The origin of the receptors is an adult with an advanced solid tumor such as melanoma, head and neck, liver or kidney cancer. Each CDR3 is given with its conserved first and last residue. A D gene is named only where the DNA matches it firmly. Some rows mark clone size as missing; the rest say once, few, many or name a class of expanded clone.

j_gene,v_gene,abundance,len,d_gene,CDR3aa,CDR3nt
TRBJ1-5,TRBV6-5,once,13,TRBD1,CASSSQGTQPQHF,TGTGCCAGCAGTTCACAGGGGACTCAGCCCCAGCATTTT
TRBJ1-5,TRBV28,.,13,.,CASSLVSTQPQHF,TGTGCCAGCAGTTTGGTCAGTACGCAGCCCCAGCATTTT
TRBJ2-7,TRBV7-2,once,15,.,CASSLNEGSSYEQYF,TGTGCCAGCAGCTTAAACGAGGGAAGTTCCTACGAGCAGTACTTC
TRBJ2-7,TRBV6-1,.,16,TRBD1,CASSGGGTGGAYEQYF,TGTGCCAGCAGTGGAGGGGGTACAGGGGGAGCCTACGAGCAGTACTTC
TRBJ2-1,TRBV7-9,once,14,.,CASSQPSRLDEQFF,TGTGCCAGCAGCCAACCGAGCAGGTTAGATGAGCAGTTCTTC
TRBJ2-2,TRBV9,.,14,.,CASSVVTGAGELFF,TGTGCCAGCAGCGTAGTCACGGGGGCCGGGGAGCTGTTTTTT
TRBJ2-1,TRBV19,.,17,TRBD2,CASSKTFSGIPDNEQFF,TGTGCCAGTAGTAAAACATTTAGCGGGATACCCGACAATGAGCAGTTCTTC
TRBJ2-1,TRBV9,.,15,TRBD2,CASSPLWGGYNEQFF,TGTGCCAGCAGCCCTCTTTGGGGGGGGTACAATGAGCAGTTCTTC
TRBJ2-1,TRBV7-3,.,18,TRBD2,CASSPWASGAGRNNEQFF,TGTGCCAGCAGCCCCTGGGCTAGCGGGGCGGGACGGAACAATGAGCAGTTCTTC
TRBJ2-6,TRBV7-2,.,15,.,CASSFYRVRANVLTF,TGTGCCAGCAGCTTTTACAGGGTTAGGGCCAACGTCCTGACTTTC
TRBJ1-1,TRBV15,.,14,TRBD1,CATSRTTGNAEAFF,TGTGCCACCAGCAGGACGACAGGGAACGCTGAAGCTTTCTTT
TRBJ1-1,TRBV6-1,.,13,.,CASSYYMNTEAFF,TGTGCCAGCAGCTACTACATGAACACTGAAGCTTTCTTT
TRBJ1-1,TRBV2,.,15,.,CASSERGGGWTEAFF,TGTGCCAGCAGTGAGAGAGGCGGGGGTTGGACTGAAGCTTTCTTT
TRBJ2-1,TRBV14,.,13,.,CASSPRLRNEQFF,TGTGCCAGCAGTCCCCGACTTCGCAATGAGCAGTTCTTC
TRBJ1-1,TRBV5-1,.,15,TRBD1,CASSSLGQGTSEAFF,TGCGCCAGCAGCAGTTTAGGACAGGGAACTTCTGAAGCTTTCTTT
TRBJ2-7,TRBV25-1,.,16,TRBD2,CASSVLREGWSYEQYF,TGTGCCAGCAGTGTACTTCGGGAGGGTTGGTCCTACGAGCAGTACTTC
TRBJ2-5,TRBV19,.,16,TRBD1,CASSSGPGQGTETQYF,TGTGCCAGTAGTTCGGGCCCAGGACAGGGAACGGAGACCCAGTACTTC
TRBJ1-2,TRBV19,few,14,TRBD1,CASSTEGQGYGYTF,TGTGCCAGTAGTACAGAGGGACAGGGCTATGGCTACACCTTC
TRBJ2-2,TRBV7-8,.,15,.,CASSSRDFLTGELFF,TGTGCCAGCAGTAGCCGGGACTTCCTCACCGGGGAGCTGTTTTTT
TRBJ1-1,TRBV6-5,.,15,.,CASSPPGGRSTEAFF,TGTGCCAGCAGTCCCCCCGGGGGGCGATCCACTGAAGCTTTCTTT
TRBJ1-2,TRBV13,.,13,.,CASSVRSLNGYTF,TGTGCCAGCAGTGTAAGGTCCCTGAATGGCTACACCTTC
TRBJ2-5,TRBV6-1,.,15,TRBD1,CASSAGTGGGETQYF,TGTGCCAGCAGTGCCGGGACAGGGGGAGGTGAGACCCAGTACTTC
TRBJ1-2,TRBV2,.,14,.,CASLDFRGAEGYTF,TGTGCCAGCCTCGACTTTAGGGGCGCGGAGGGCTACACCTTC
TRBJ2-5,TRBV7-8,.,14,TRBD1,CASRKIETGETQYF,TGTGCCAGCAGAAAGATCGAGACAGGGGAGACCCAGTACTTC
TRBJ2-1,TRBV28,.,14,TRBD2,CASSQAGSYNEQFF,TGTGCCAGCAGCCAAGCGGGATCCTACAATGAGCAGTTCTTC
TRBJ1-1,TRBV6-5,.,13,.,CASRWGVDTEAFF,TGTGCCAGCCGGTGGGGTGTCGACACTGAAGCTTTCTTT